This T cell receptor beta chain comes out of a study of blood T cell repertoires in COVID-19. Study summary: Nucleic acid was either cDNA or gDNA, and it came from T cells, B-cell-depleted T cells, or PBMCs.

Generated by immunoSEQ multiplex PCR, the TCRdb table keeps only in-frame clones and is missing some. This repertoire shows 250,000 to 300,000 clones, 82% found once; its top ten account for roughly 3.1%. The CDR3 length is 18 residues. The ends lost 4 bases at V and 6 bases at J; junction bases unmatched: 17. Germline V lookup: CDR1 SGHNT, CDR2 YYREEE (reference sequence). This clone was detected once. This TCR derives from a woman aged 18-30 years with acute or convalescent COVID-19. The V and J genes are TRBV5-4 and TRBJ2-2; 8 bases line up with TRBD2. Specimen: peripheral blood. Here the CDR3 reads CASSTSGTRPSGAGELFF. The CDR3 region has the DNA TGTGCCAGCAGCACTTCCGGGACTAGACCCTCGGGGGCCGGGGAGCTGTTTTTT.